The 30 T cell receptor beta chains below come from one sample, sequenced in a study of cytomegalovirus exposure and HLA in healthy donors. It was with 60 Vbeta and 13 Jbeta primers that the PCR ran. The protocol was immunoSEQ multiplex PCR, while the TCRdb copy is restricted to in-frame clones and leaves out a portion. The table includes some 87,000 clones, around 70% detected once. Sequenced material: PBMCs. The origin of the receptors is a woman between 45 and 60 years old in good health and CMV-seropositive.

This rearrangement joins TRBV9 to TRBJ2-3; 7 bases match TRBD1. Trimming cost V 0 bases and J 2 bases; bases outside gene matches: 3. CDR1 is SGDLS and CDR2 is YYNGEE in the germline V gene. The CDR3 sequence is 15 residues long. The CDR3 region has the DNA TGTGCCAGCAGCGTAGGGACAGGCACCACAGATACGCAGTATTTT. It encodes CASSVGTGTTDTQYF.

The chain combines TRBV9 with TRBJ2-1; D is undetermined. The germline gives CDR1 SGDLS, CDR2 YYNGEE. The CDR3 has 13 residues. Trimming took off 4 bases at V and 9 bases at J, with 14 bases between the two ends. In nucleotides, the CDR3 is TGTGCCAGCAGCATCCGTTCGCCGAGTGAGCAGTTCTTC. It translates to CASSIRSPSEQFF.

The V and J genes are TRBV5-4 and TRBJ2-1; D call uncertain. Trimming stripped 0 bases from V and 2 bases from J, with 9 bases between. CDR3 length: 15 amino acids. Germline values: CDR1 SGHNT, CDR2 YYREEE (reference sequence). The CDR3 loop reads CASSLDGATYNEQFF. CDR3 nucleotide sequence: TGTGCCAGCAGCTTGGATGGAGCCACCTACAATGAGCAGTTCTTC.

CDR3 in amino acids: CASSITGNEQFF. For the CDR3, the DNA is TGTGCCAGCAGCATCACGGGCAATGAGCAGTTCTTC. The chain employs TRBV11-2 and TRBJ2-1; D unresolved. V was clipped by 5 bases and J by 6 bases, with 8 bases between them. Germline CDR1 reads SGHAT; CDR2 reads FQNNGV. The CDR3 totals 12 residues.

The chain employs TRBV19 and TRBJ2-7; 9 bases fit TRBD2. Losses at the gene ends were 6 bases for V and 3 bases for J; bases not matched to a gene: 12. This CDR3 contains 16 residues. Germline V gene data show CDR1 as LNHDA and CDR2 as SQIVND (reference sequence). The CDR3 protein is CASSTSGQGMGYEQYF. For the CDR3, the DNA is TGTGCCAGTAGCACTAGCGGGCAGGGAATGGGCTACGAGCAGTACTTC.

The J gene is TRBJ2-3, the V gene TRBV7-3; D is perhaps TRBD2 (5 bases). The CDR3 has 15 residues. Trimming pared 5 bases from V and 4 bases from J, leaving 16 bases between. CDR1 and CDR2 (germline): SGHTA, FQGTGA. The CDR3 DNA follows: TGTGCCAGCAGCCCCTCCCTTGGGAGCTCAGATACGCAGTATTTT. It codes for CASSPSLGSSDTQYF. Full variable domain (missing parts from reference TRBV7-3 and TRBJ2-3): GAGVSQTPSNKVTEKGKYVELRCDPISGHTALYWYRQSLGQGPEFLIYFQGTGAADDSGLPNDRFFAVRPEGSVSTLKIQRTERGDSAVYLCASSPSLGSSDTQYFGPGTRLTVL.

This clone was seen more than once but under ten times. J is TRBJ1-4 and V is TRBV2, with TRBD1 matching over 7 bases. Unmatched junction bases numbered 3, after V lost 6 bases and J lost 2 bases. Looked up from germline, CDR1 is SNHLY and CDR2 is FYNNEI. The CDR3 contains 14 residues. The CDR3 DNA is TGTGCCAGCAGGAGGGACAGTACTAATGAAAAACTGTTTTTT. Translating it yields CASRRDSTNEKLFF.

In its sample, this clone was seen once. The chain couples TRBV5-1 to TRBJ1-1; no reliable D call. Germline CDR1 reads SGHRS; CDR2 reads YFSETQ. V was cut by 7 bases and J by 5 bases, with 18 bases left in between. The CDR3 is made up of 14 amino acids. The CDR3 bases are TGCGCCAGCTGCCTGATTTTAAACGGGACTGAAGCTTTCTTT. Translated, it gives CASCLILNGTEAFF. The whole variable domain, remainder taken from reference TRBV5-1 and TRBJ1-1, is KAGVTQTPRYLIKTRGQQVTLSCSPISGHRSVSWYQQTPGQGLQFLFEYFSETQRNKGNFPGRFSGRQFSNSRSEMNVSTLELGDSALYLCASCLILNGTEAFFGQGTRLTVV.

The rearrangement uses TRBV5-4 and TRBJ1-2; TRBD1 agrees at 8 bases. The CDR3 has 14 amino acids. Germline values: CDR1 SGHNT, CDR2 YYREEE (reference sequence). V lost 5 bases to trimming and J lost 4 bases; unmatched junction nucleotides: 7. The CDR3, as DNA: TGTGCCAGCAGTATTCAGGGGGCAGGCTATGGCTACACCTTC. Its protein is CASSIQGAGYGYTF. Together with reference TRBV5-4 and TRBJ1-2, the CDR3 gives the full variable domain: ETGVTQSPTHLIKTRGQQVTLRCSSQSGHNTVSWYQQALGQGPQFIFQYYREEENGRGNFPPRFSGLQFPNYSSELNVNALELDDSALYLCASSIQGAGYGYTFGSGTRLTVV.

In DNA form, the CDR3 reads TGCAGCGTTGACGCGGATGGCTTCCGGGGTGAGCAGTACTTC. It is translated as CSVDADGFRGEQYF. The rearrangement joins TRBV29-1 to TRBJ2-7, with a possible D match to TRBD2 (5 bases). The CDR3 is 14 amino acids. V was cut by 3 bases and J by 7 bases, with 19 bases left in between. Germline CDR1 reads SQVTM; CDR2 reads ANQGSEA.

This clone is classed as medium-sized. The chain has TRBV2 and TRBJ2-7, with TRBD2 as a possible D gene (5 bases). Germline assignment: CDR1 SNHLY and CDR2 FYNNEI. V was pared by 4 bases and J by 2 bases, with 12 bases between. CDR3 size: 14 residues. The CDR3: CASSVTRTPYEQYF. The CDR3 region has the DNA TGTGCCAGCAGTGTCACTAGAACCCCCTACGAGCAGTACTTC. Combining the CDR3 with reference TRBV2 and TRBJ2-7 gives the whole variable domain EPEVTQTPSHQVTQMGQEVILRCVPISNHLYFYWYRQILGQKVEFLVSFYNNEISEKSEIFDDQFSVERPDGSNFTLKIRSTKLEDSAMYFCASSVTRTPYEQYFGPGTRLTVT.

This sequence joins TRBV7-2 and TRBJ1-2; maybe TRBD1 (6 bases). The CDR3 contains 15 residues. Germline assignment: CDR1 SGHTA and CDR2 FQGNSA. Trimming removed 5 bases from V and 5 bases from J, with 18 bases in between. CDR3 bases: TGTGCCAGCAGCCTACGGGACACCATATTGTATGGCTACACCTTC. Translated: CASSLRDTILYGYTF.

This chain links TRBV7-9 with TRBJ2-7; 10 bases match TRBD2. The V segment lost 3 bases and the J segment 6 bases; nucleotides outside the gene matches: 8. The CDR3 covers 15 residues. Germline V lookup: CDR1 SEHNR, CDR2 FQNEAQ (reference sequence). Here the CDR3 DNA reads TGTGCCAGCAGCTTTCTAAGCGGGAGGGTCTCCGAGCAGTACTTC. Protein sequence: CASSFLSGRVSEQYF. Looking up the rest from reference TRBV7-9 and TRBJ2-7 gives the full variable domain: DTGVSQNPRHKITKRGQNVTFRCDPISEHNRLYWYRQTLGQGPEFLTYFQNEAQLEKSRLLSDRFSAERPKGSFSTLEIQRTEQGDSAMYLCASSFLSGRVSEQYFGPGTRLTVT.

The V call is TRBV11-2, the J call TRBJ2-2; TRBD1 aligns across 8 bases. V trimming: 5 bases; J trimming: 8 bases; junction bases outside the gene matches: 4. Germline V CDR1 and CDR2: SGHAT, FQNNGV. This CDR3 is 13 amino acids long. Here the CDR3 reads CASSPDRGGELFF. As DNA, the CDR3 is TGTGCCAGCAGCCCTGACAGGGGAGGGGAGCTGTTTTTT. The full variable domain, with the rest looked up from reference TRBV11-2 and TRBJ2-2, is EAGVAQSPRYKIIEKRQSVAFWCNPISGHATLYWYQQILGQGPKLLIQFQNNGVVDDSQLPKDRFSAERLKGVDSTLKIQPAKLEDSAVYLCASSPDRGGELFFGEGSRLTVL.

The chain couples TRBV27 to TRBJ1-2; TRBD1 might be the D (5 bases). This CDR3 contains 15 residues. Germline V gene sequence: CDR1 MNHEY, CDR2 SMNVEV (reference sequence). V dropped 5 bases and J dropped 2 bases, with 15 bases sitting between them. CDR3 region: CASSPTHGGNYGYTF. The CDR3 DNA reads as TGTGCCAGCAGTCCCACCCACGGGGGGAACTATGGCTACACCTTC.

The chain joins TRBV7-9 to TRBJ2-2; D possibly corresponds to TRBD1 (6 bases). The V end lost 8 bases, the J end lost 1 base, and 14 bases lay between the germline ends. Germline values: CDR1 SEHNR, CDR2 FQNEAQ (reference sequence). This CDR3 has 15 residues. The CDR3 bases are TGTGCCAGCCGCGCCGGGACATTGAACACCGGGGAGCTGTTTTTT. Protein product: CASRAGTLNTGELFF.

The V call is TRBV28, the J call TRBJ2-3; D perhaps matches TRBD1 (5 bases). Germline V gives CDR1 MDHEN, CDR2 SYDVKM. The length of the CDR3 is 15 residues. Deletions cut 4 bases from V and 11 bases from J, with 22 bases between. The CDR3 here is CASSSTARFLVEQYF. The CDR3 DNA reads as TGTGCCAGCAGTTCGACAGCCCGGTTTCTTGTAGAGCAGTATTTT.

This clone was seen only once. The CDR3 nucleotides read TGTGCCAGCGGAAGGAGAGGAGCTTTCTTT. It is translated as CASGRRGAFF. This sequence joins TRBV7-2 and TRBJ1-1; D call uncertain. Germline V gene sequence: CDR1 SGHTA, CDR2 FQGNSA. The CDR3 has 10 residues. V was cut by 8 bases and J by 10 bases, with 11 bases left in between. The full variable domain, its missing parts supplied by reference TRBV7-2 and TRBJ1-1, is GAGVSQSPSNKVTEKGKDVELRCDPISGHTALYWYRQSLGQGLEFLIYFQGNSAPDKSGLPSDRFSAERTGGSVSTLTIQRTQQEDSAVYLCASGRRGAFFGQGTRLTVV.

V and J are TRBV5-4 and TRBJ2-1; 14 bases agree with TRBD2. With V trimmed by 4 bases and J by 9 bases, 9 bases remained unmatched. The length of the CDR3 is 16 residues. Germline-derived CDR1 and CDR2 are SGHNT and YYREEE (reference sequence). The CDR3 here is CASSSELGLAGVEQFF. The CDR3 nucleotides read TGTGCCAGCAGCAGCGAGCTGGGACTAGCGGGAGTTGAGCAGTTCTTC.

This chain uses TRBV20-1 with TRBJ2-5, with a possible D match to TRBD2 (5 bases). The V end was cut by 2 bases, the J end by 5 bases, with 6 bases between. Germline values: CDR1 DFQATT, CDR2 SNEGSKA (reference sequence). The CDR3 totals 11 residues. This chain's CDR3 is CSARSGETQYF. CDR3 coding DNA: TGCAGTGCTAGATCGGGGGAGACCCAGTACTTC.

In nucleotides, the CDR3 is TGTGCCTGGGGGGACAGGGGGAGCACGGGTGAAAAACTGTTTTTT. Translation gives CAWGDRGSTGEKLFF. The chain combines TRBV30 with TRBJ1-4; 11 bases line up with TRBD1. This CDR3 contains 15 residues. The V segment lost 5 bases and the J segment 7 bases; nucleotides outside the gene matches: 9. The germline CDR1 and CDR2 sequences are GTSNPN and SVGIG (reference sequence).

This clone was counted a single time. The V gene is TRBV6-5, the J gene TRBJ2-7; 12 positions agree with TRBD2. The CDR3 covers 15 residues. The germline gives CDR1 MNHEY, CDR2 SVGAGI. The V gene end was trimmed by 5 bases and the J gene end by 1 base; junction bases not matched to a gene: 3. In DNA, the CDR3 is TGTGCCAGCAGTCAGACTAGCGGGAGTTCCTACGAGCAGTACTTC. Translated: CASSQTSGSSYEQYF.

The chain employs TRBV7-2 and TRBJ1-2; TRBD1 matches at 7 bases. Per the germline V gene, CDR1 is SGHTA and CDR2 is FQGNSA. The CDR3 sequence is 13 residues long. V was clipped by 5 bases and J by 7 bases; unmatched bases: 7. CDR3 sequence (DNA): TGTGCCAGCAGCCTCGAGGGGGCGCGTGGCTACACCTTC. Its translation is CASSLEGARGYTF.

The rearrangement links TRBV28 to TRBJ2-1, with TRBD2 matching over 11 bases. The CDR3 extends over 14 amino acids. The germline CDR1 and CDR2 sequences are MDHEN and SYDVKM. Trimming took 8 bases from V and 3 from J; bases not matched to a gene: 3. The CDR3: CASLGLAVYNEQFF. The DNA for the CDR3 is TGTGCCAGCTTGGGACTAGCGGTCTACAATGAGCAGTTCTTC. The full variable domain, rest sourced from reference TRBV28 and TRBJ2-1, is DVKVTQSSRYLVKRTGEKVFLECVQDMDHENMFWYRQDPGLGLRLIYFSYDVKMKEKGDIPEGYSVSREKKERFSLILESASTNQTSMYLCASLGLAVYNEQFFGPGTRLTVL.

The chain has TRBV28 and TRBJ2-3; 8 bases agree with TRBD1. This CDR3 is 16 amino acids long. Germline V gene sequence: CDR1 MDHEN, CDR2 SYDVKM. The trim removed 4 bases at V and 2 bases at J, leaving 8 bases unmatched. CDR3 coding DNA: TGTGCCAGCAGTTCGCAGGCGACAGGGGTCACAGATACGCAGTATTTT. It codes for CASSSQATGVTDTQYF.

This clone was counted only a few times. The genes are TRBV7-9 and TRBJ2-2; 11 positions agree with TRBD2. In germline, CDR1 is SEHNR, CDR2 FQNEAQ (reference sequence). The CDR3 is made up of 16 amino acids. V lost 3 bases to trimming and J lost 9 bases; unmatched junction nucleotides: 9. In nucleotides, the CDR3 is TGTGCCAGCAGCTTCTCTCCCACTAGCGGGAGCCGGGAGCTGTTTTTT. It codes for CASSFSPTSGSRELFF.

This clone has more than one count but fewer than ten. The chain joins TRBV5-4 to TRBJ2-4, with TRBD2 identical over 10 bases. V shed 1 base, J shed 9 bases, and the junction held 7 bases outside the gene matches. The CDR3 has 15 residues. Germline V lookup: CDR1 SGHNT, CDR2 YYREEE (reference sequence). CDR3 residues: CASSLPAGGPGIQYF. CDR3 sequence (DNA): TGTGCCAGCAGCTTGCCAGCGGGAGGGCCCGGCATTCAGTACTTC.

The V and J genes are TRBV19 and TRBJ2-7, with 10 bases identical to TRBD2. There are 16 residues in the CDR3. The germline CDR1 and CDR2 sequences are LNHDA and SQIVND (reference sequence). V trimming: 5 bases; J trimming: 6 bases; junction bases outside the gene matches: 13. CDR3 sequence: CASSPYVGLAEREQYF. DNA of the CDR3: TGTGCCAGTAGTCCCTATGTAGGACTAGCGGAGCGCGAGCAGTACTTC. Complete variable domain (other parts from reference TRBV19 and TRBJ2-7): DGGITQSPKYLFRKEGQNVTLSCEQNLNHDAMYWYRQDPGQGLRLIYYSQIVNDFQKGDIAEGYSVSREKKESFPLTVTSAQKNPTAFYLCASSPYVGLAEREQYFGPGTRLTVT.

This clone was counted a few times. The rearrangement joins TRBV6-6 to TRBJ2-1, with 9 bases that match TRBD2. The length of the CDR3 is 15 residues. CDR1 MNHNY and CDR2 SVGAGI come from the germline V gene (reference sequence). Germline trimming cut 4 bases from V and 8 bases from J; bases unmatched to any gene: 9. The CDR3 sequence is CASSFPSGNSDEQFF. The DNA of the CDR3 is TGTGCCAGCAGTTTTCCTAGCGGGAATTCCGATGAGCAGTTCTTC.

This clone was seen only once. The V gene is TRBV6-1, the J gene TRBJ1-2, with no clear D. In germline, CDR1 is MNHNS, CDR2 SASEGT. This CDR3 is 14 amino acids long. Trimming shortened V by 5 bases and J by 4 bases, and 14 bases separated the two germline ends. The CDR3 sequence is CASSPNVGGYGYTF. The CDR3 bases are TGTGCCAGCAGTCCCAACGTGGGAGGCTATGGCTACACCTTC.